This is a list of T cell receptor beta chains from one sample in a study of blood T cell repertoires in COVID-19. Here immunoSEQ multiplex PCR was the method, and the copy in TCRdb shows in-frame clones only, minus some. The sample includes about 200,000 clones, about 85% of them seen just once. The sequenced sample was peripheral blood. The receptor source for this set is a person aged 70 to 85 with COVID-19, enrolled during active disease. The CDR3 runs from the conserved cysteine through the conserved F or W. D genes are given only for firm matches. Clone size is stated in some rows and not others, as once, few, many or a class when expanded.

abundance,j_gene,v_gene,d_gene,CDR3aa,CDR3nt
-,TRBJ1-1,TRBV11-2,-,CASSLDSGDGKTEAFF,TGTGCCAGCAGCTTAGACAGCGGCGACGGAAAAACTGAAGCTTTCTTT
-,TRBJ1-2,TRBV28,-,CASSLVGGVGGYTF,TGTGCCAGCAGCCTCGTTGGGGGGGTCGGAGGCTACACCTTC
-,TRBJ1-5,TRBV19,-,CASTYSPNQPQHF,TGTGCCAGTACCTACAGCCCCAATCAGCCCCAGCATTTT
-,TRBJ1-2,TRBV7-8,TRBD1,CASSRSTGHGYTF,TGTGCCAGCAGCAGATCGACAGGGCATGGCTACACCTTC
-,TRBJ2-5,TRBV12-3/TRBV12-4,-,CASSSATGTQYF,TGTGCCAGCTCATCAGCTACGGGGACCCAGTACTTC
many,TRBJ1-4,TRBV7-9,-,CASSQWQGSEKLFF,TGTGCCAGCAGCCAGTGGCAGGGGAGTGAAAAACTGTTTTTT
-,TRBJ1-1,TRBV12-3/TRBV12-4,-,CASTLQPNTEAFF,TGTGCCAGCACTCTACAGCCGAACACTGAAGCTTTCTTT
-,TRBJ2-3,TRBV2,-,CASSGGGRAEYF,TGTGCCAGCAGCGGAGGGGGGAGGGCGGAGTATTTT
-,TRBJ2-7,TRBV9,-,CASSVNPLGQNYEQYF,TGTGCCAGCAGCGTAAACCCCCTCGGACAGAATTACGAGCAGTACTTC
-,TRBJ2-3,TRBV9,TRBD1,CASSVIRGSTDTQYF,TGTGCCAGCAGCGTAATCAGGGGGAGCACAGATACGCAGTATTTT
-,TRBJ2-2,TRBV5-4,-,CASSLARGRTGELFF,TGTGCCAGCAGCTTGGCTCGGGGGAGAACCGGGGAGCTGTTTTTT
-,TRBJ2-7,TRBV7-9,TRBD2,CASSLAGTSGTYEQYF,TGTGCCAGCAGCTTAGCTGGGACTAGCGGCACCTACGAGCAGTACTTC
-,TRBJ2-5,TRBV12-2,-,CASRSSEGQGAPIGRYTQYF,TGTGCAAGTCGCTCGAGCGAGGGACAGGGGGCCCCGATTGGGAGATATACCCAGTACTTC
-,TRBJ2-2,TRBV6-5,-,CASNTAAGELFF,TGTGCCAGCAATACAGCGGCCGGGGAGCTGTTTTTT
-,TRBJ2-1,TRBV11-2,TRBD2,CASSLGPSGRYNEQFF,TGTGCCAGCAGCTTAGGTCCTAGCGGGAGATACAATGAGCAGTTCTTC
many,TRBJ2-7,TRBV6-2/TRBV6-3,TRBD2,CASSYSGTTGLVRVSPENIVF,TGTGCCAGCAGTTACTCCGGGACCACAGGACTAGTCAGGGTATCGCCGGAAAATATCGTGTTC
-,TRBJ2-3,TRBV28,-,CASRPPPPETDTQYF,TGTGCCAGCAGACCCCCGCCACCTGAGACAGATACGCAGTATTTT
-,TRBJ1-5,TRBV28,-,CASMKSGLDNQPQHF,TGTGCCAGCATGAAGTCAGGGCTTGACAATCAGCCCCAGCATTTT
-,TRBJ1-3,TRBV7-8,TRBD1,CASSPGTVSGNTICF,TGTGCCAGCAGCCCCGGGACAGTCTCTGGAAACACCATATGTTTT
-,TRBJ1-1,TRBV5-1,TRBD1,CASSLVAGGSTEAFF,TGCGCCAGCAGCTTGGTAGCAGGGGGTTCCACTGAAGCTTTCTTT
-,TRBJ1-5,TRBV6-6,-,CASIKGVGNQPQHF,TGTGCCAGCATTAAAGGGGTGGGCAATCAGCCCCAGCATTTT
-,TRBJ2-7,TRBV7-9,TRBD2,CASSPRTSYEQYF,TGTGCCAGCAGCCCACGGACTAGCTACGAGCAGTACTTC
-,TRBJ1-2,TRBV28,TRBD1,CASLRDSLGVGGYTF,TGTGCCAGCCTCCGGGACAGCCTCGGAGTAGGGGGCTACACCTTC
-,TRBJ2-5,TRBV29-1,TRBD2,CSGGLAGAETQYF,TGCAGCGGGGGACTAGCGGGGGCGGAGACCCAGTACTTC
-,TRBJ1-3,TRBV23-1,-,CANSLGPGNTIYF,TGCGCCAACAGTCTGGGGCCTGGAAACACCATATATTTT
-,TRBJ1-2,TRBV27,-,CASSFRGANYGYTF,TGTGCCAGCAGTTTCCGGGGGGCGAACTATGGCTACACCTTC
-,TRBJ1-2,TRBV7-3,TRBD1,CASSLNRGGYTF,TGTGCCAGCAGCTTAAACAGGGGTGGCTACACCTTC
-,TRBJ1-4,TRBV28,TRBD1,CASSSTRTGGRVKLFF,TGTGCCAGCAGTTCAACCCGGACAGGGGGGAGGGTAAAACTGTTTTTT
-,TRBJ1-2,TRBV5-1,-,CASSWAPDNYGYTF,TGCGCCAGCAGCTGGGCACCGGATAACTATGGCTACACCTTC
-,TRBJ2-2,TRBV14,-,CASSQDRRLGELFF,TGTGCCAGCAGCCAAGATCGGAGGTTGGGGGAGCTGTTTTTT
-,TRBJ2-7,TRBV28,TRBD1,CASSQPGQGLVGRSEQYF,TGTGCCAGCAGTCAACCGGGACAGGGGTTGGTGGGTAGATCCGAGCAGTACTTC
-,TRBJ2-5,TRBV5-8,TRBD2,CASSLVLGRGSYETQYF,TGTGCCAGCAGCTTGGTTCTGGGTCGCGGGAGTTACGAGACCCAGTACTTC
-,TRBJ1-6,TRBV7-2,-,CASSQGRGNSPLHF,TGTGCCAGCAGCCAAGGCAGGGGTAATTCACCCCTCCACTTT
many,TRBJ1-5,TRBV30,-,CAWSDMRDQPQHF,TGTGCCTGGAGCGATATGAGGGATCAGCCCCAGCATTTT
-,TRBJ1-1,TRBV27,TRBD1,CASSFGTGLNTEAFF,TGTGCCAGCAGTTTCGGGACAGGGTTGAACACTGAAGCTTTCTTT
-,TRBJ2-1,TRBV2,TRBD1,CASSARDRGPPKNEQFF,TGTGCCAGCAGTGCCCGGGACAGGGGACCTCCCAAAAATGAGCAGTTCTTC
-,TRBJ2-5,TRBV11-2,-,CASSLDRRETQYF,TGTGCCAGCAGCTTAGATAGGAGAGAGACCCAGTACTTC
-,TRBJ2-2,TRBV6-5,TRBD1,CASSTGDAGELFF,TGTGCCAGCAGTACAGGGGACGCCGGGGAGCTGTTTTTT
-,TRBJ2-7,TRBV5-1,-,CASSGAQTYEQYF,TGCGCCAGCAGCGGGGCTCAAACCTACGAGCAGTACTTC
-,TRBJ2-7,TRBV27,TRBD1,CASSSSWGRGYEQYF,TGTGCCAGCAGTTCGTCTTGGGGCAGGGGGTACGAGCAGTACTTC
-,TRBJ2-5,TRBV19,-,CASSPQGGQGPGETQYF,TGTGCCAGTAGTCCCCAAGGTGGGCAGGGCCCGGGAGAGACCCAGTACTTC
-,TRBJ2-2,TRBV15,TRBD2,CATRLPSGKNTGELFF,TGTGCCACCAGGTTACCTAGCGGGAAGAACACCGGGGAGCTGTTTTTT
-,TRBJ2-5,TRBV7-2,-,CASSLRGEETQYF,TGTGCCAGCAGCTTAAGGGGCGAGGAGACCCAGTACTTC
-,TRBJ2-6,TRBV5-1,-,CASSVTPRSNVLTF,TGCGCCAGCAGCGTGACACCACGGTCCAACGTCCTGACTTTC
-,TRBJ2-3,TRBV19,TRBD1,CASSMGQGDTQYF,TGTGCCAGTAGTATGGGACAGGGGGATACGCAGTATTTT
-,TRBJ1-4,TRBV19,-,CASSIGGVSEKLFF,TGTGCCAGTAGTATTGGTGGAGTCTCGGAAAAACTGTTTTTT
-,TRBJ2-2,TRBV24-1,-,CATDTARQRTGELFF,TGTGCCACCGACACCGCGAGACAGAGAACCGGGGAGCTGTTTTTT
-,TRBJ1-4,TRBV27,-,CASRTGITANEKLFF,TGTGCCAGCAGAACAGGGATCACCGCTAATGAAAAACTGTTTTTT